Following are 5 T cell receptor beta chains from one sample sequenced in a study of blood T cell repertoires in COVID-19. Sequencing used immunoSEQ multiplex PCR; TCRdb keeps in-frame clones, though not all of them. In the table there are 120,000 to 150,000 clones, 87% of which are singletons. Sequencing used peripheral blood. Receptor source: a man aged 45 to 65 who had recovered from COVID-19.

In DNA form, the CDR3 reads TGTGCCAGCAGTACCGGGACTAGCGGCATATACGAGCAGTACTTC. It encodes CASSTGTSGIYEQYF. The chain is built from TRBV6-5 and TRBJ2-7; TRBD2 matches 11 bases. Germline CDR1 reads MNHEY; CDR2 reads SVGAGI. This CDR3 spans 15 amino acids. Trimming removed 5 bases from V and 4 bases from J; junction bases left unmatched: 7.

The chain links TRBV7-9 to TRBJ2-7; TRBD2 is a possible D gene (5 bases). The germline V gene has CDR1 SEHNR and CDR2 FQNEAQ (reference sequence). The CDR3 consists of 13 residues. Trimming removed 5 bases at V and 6 bases at J, with 14 bases between. CDR3 nucleotide sequence: TGTGCCAGCAGCCCGGAAGTGGGAGCCGAGCAGTACTTC. This gives the protein CASSPEVGAEQYF. Drawing the rest from reference TRBV7-9 and TRBJ2-7, the complete variable domain is DTGVSQNPRHKITKRGQNVTFRCDPISEHNRLYWYRQTLGQGPEFLTYFQNEAQLEKSRLLSDRFSAERPKGSFSTLEIQRTEQGDSAMYLCASSPEVGAEQYFGPGTRLTVT.

This rearrangement joins TRBV29-1 to TRBJ1-2, with D perhaps TRBD1 (5 bases). CDR3 length equals 13 residues. The germline gives CDR1 SQVTM, CDR2 ANQGSEA. With 4 bases removed from V and 6 bases from J, the gap between germline ends came to 15 bases. As DNA, the CDR3 is TGCAGCGTTGGGGAAAGGACGGGGGATGGCTACACCTTC. Encoded protein: CSVGERTGDGYTF.

The chain carries TRBV11-2 and TRBJ1-3; D is unresolved. In germline, CDR1 is SGHAT, CDR2 FQNNGV. Trimming cost V 0 bases and J 0 bases, with 9 bases left between them. The CDR3 sequence is 16 residues long. The CDR3 here is CASSLEWAISGNTIYF. DNA for the CDR3: TGTGCCAGCAGCTTAGAGTGGGCGATCTCTGGAAACACCATATATTTT.

J is TRBJ1-1 and V is TRBV27; a possible D gene is TRBD1 (5 bases). The germline V gene has CDR1 MNHEY and CDR2 SMNVEV (reference sequence). Trimming took 6 bases from V and 4 from J, leaving 18 bases between them. The CDR3 is 15 amino acids. DNA for the CDR3: TGTGCCAGCAGCCAGGGTATAGGGATGGGCACTGAAGCTTTCTTT. Encoded protein: CASSQGIGMGTEAFF.